This is a list of T cell receptor beta chains from one sample in a study of cytomegalovirus exposure and HLA in healthy donors. Profiling relied on immunoSEQ multiplex PCR, and the TCRdb table lists in-frame clones only, not all of them. The data hold 85,000 to 120,000 clones, with 88% observed a single time. Sequenced sample: PBMCs. The source of these receptors is a woman aged 18-29 years in good health and CMV-seropositive. Each CDR3 is given with its conserved first and last residue. The D gene is left open where the match is weak. A row's size may be missing; if present it is once, few, many or a size class.

TRBV27,NA,few,TRBJ1-2,14,TGTGCCAGCGGTTGGACAGCGTCCAACTATGGCTACACCTTC,CASGWTASNYGYTF
TRBV28,NA,NA,TRBJ1-5,16,TGTGCCAGCAGTTTCCCCGGGACACACTTGTCGAATCCCCAGCATTTT,CASSFPGTHLSNPQHF
TRBV10-3,NA,NA,TRBJ2-3,15,TGTGCCATCAGTGACCGAGCATTCGGGACAGATACGCAGTATTTT,CAISDRAFGTDTQYF
TRBV5-1,NA,NA,TRBJ1-4,15,TGCGCCAGCAGCCTAGGCTCGAGCTCGGGGGAAAAACTGTTTTTT,CASSLGSSSGEKLFF
TRBV5-4,TRBD1,NA,TRBJ2-7,15,TGTGCCAGCAGCTTGTCCGGGACAGGCTCCTACGAGCAGTACTTC,CASSLSGTGSYEQYF
TRBV27,TRBD1,NA,TRBJ1-1,14,TGTGCCAGCAGCGCAACAGGGGTGAGCACTGAAGCTTTCTTT,CASSATGVSTEAFF
TRBV9,NA,NA,TRBJ2-7,15,TGTGCCAGCAGCCCCAATGGAGGGACCTCCTACGAGCAGTACTTC,CASSPNGGTSYEQYF
TRBV5-1,NA,NA,TRBJ2-6,15,TGCGCCAGCAGCTGGGGGGGCAGCGGGGCCAACGTCCTGACTTTC,CASSWGGSGANVLTF
TRBV28,NA,NA,TRBJ1-2,13,TGTGCCAGCAGTAACGGACAGAACTATGGCTACACCTTC,CASSNGQNYGYTF
TRBV7-9,NA,NA,TRBJ1-5,15,TGTGCCAGCAGCTTAGCCGGGGAGGGAACTCAGCCCCAGCATTTT,CASSLAGEGTQPQHF
TRBV11-2,NA,NA,TRBJ1-1,13,TGTGCCAGCAGCACCGGGACTGATACTGAAGCTTTCTTT,CASSTGTDTEAFF
TRBV6-1,NA,NA,TRBJ2-1,15,TGTGCCAGCAGCCCCTCAGGAGGGACCTACAATGAGCAGTTCTTC,CASSPSGGTYNEQFF
TRBV5-4,TRBD1,NA,TRBJ2-6,18,TGTGCCAGCAGATCTACAGGGGTCCTTTACTCTGGGGCCAACGTCCTGACTTTC,CASRSTGVLYSGANVLTF
TRBV19,TRBD1,NA,TRBJ2-7,14,TGTGCCAGTAGTCTCCGGGACAGAGTTTACGAGCAGTACTTC,CASSLRDRVYEQYF
TRBV5-6,NA,NA,TRBJ2-4,13,TGTGCCAGCAGCTTAAGGGGGAATCCCCGACAGTACTTC,CASSLRGNPRQYF
TRBV6-5,NA,NA,TRBJ1-1,15,TGTGCCAGCAGTTACGGTCTGGGGGGGAGCACTGAAGCTTTCTTT,CASSYGLGGSTEAFF
TRBV6-1,TRBD2,NA,TRBJ2-7,15,TGTGCCAGCAGTGATCTAGCGGGGAGCTCCTACGAGCAGTACTTC,CASSDLAGSSYEQYF
TRBV6-4,TRBD1,NA,TRBJ2-2,15,TGTGCCAGCAGTCCTACAGGGGGCGGATCCGGGGAGCTGTTTTTT,CASSPTGGGSGELFF
TRBV4-1,TRBD2,NA,TRBJ2-5,17,TGCGCCAGCAGCCAAAGGTCGGAGCGGGGGGCCACCACGTCCCAGTACTTC,CASSQRSERGATTSQYF